These 8 T cell receptor beta chains share one sample of origin, sequenced in a study of blood T cells in healthy people across ages. Then a second PCR, running roughly 6 to 11 cycles, was carried out with a sample-barcoded 5' primer and a J-beta primer mix. TCRdb reprocessed the 5' RACE reads via MiXCR and lists one record per CDR3 protein. Altogether 500,000 to 700,000 distinct CDR3 sequences are present, approximately 30% being singletons, with the ten largest covering approximately 15%. Sequencing was carried out using blood. The receptors were gathered from a woman older than 75 in good health.

This clonotype was observed many times. This rearrangement joins TRBV6-6 to TRBJ1-5, with a weak D call TRBD1 (5 bases). The CDR3 extends over 14 amino acids. V dropped 6 bases and J dropped 3 bases, with 12 bases sitting between them. The germline CDR1 and CDR2 sequences are MNHNY and SVGAGI (reference sequence). The CDR3 region has the DNA TGTGCCAGCAGCCGGGGGGGGAACAATCAGCCCCAGCATTTT. Protein sequence: CASSRGGNNQPQHF.

This clonotype occurred many times. The chain carries TRBV12-3 or TRBV12-4 and TRBJ1-2; 11 bases agree with TRBD1. Losses at the gene ends were 5 bases for V and 4 bases for J; bases not matched to a gene: 3. CDR3 length: 14 residues. The CDR3 DNA is TGTGCCAGCAGTACCGGACAGGGGGCCTATGGCTACACCTTC. It encodes CASSTGQGAYGYTF.

This chain links TRBV11-2 with TRBJ2-7; D not resolved. Germline V gives CDR1 SGHAT, CDR2 FQNNGV. The CDR3 runs 13 residues. Trimming removed 3 bases from V and 6 bases from J, with 12 bases in between. The CDR3 DNA is TGTGCCAGCAGCTTTATGGCCGCCATCGAGCAGTACTTC. Encoded protein: CASSFMAAIEQYF.

Note on this clonotype: A much larger clone differs by one base, so this may be a read error. V and J are TRBV5-1 and TRBJ2-5; TRBD2 agrees at 10 bases. Germline lookup yields CDR1 SGHRS and CDR2 YFSETQ. V trimming: 1 base; J trimming: 11 bases; junction bases outside the gene matches: 14. The CDR3 is 16 amino acids. CDR3 in DNA: TGCGCCAGCAGCTTGCCCGTAGCGGGGGGTTTGAATGAGCAGTACTTC. Its translation: CASSLPVAGGLNEQYF.

This clonotype appeared many times. V usage is TRBV15 and J usage is TRBJ2-7; 8 bases match TRBD1. Germline-derived CDR1 and CDR2 are LNHNV and YYDKDF (reference sequence). The trim removed 1 base at V and 0 bases at J, leaving 2 bases unmatched. There are 15 residues in the CDR3. DNA of the CDR3: TGTGCCACCAGCAGAGGCGGACAGGGCTCCTACGAGCAGTACTTC. Protein sequence: CATSRGGQGSYEQYF.

This clonotype was seen a few times. This chain links TRBV12-3 or TRBV12-4 with TRBJ1-1; D not certain. V shed 3 bases and J shed 2 bases, with 13 bases lying between them. The CDR3 has 15 amino acids. CDR3 protein: CASSFGSRVNTEAFF. CDR3 nucleotide sequence: TGTGCCAGCAGTTTCGGTAGCCGAGTTAACACTGAAGCTTTCTTT.

The chain joins TRBV6-2 or TRBV6-3 to TRBJ2-5; 8 bases fit TRBD1. The junction had 9 bases not matched to a gene; V was cut back by 8 bases and J by 1 base. The germline gives CDR1 MNHEY, CDR2 SVGEGT. The CDR3 extends over 15 amino acids. The CDR3 sequence is CASLTRQGSQETQYF. CDR3 in DNA: TGTGCCAGCCTAACACGACAGGGGAGCCAAGAGACCCAGTACTTC.

This clonotype was counted only a few times. The chain recombines TRBV3-1 with TRBJ2-7; a weak D match, TRBD1 (5 bases). The CDR3 is 13 residues long. From germline, CDR1 is LGHDT and CDR2 YNNKEL (reference sequence). V dropped 6 bases and J dropped 3 bases, with 12 bases sitting between them. CDR3 in DNA: TGTGCCAGCAGTATACAGGTCAGCTACGAGCAGTACTTC. Translated: CASSIQVSYEQYF.